Presented here are 30 T cell receptor beta chains from one specimen sequenced in a study of T cell responses to AZD1222 COVID-19 vaccine listed by TCRdb under 2021. The method was the immunoSEQ multiplex PCR assay. TCRdb provides this immuneACCESS table in a form limited to in-frame rearrangements. Some clones are lacking; in checked studies, under half of them reflect an unresolved V gene, and why the rest are absent is not known. In all, the sample holds approximately 150,000 clones, and around nine tenths of those were seen once. Together, the top ten hold about 3% of the sample. This specimen's time point label, interpreted: baseline before first vaccination. This sample comprised peripheral blood, obtained on day 0 of AZD1222 vaccination. These receptors came from an adult in good health.

The rearrangement uses TRBV12-3 or TRBV12-4 and TRBJ2-5; D is perhaps TRBD1 (6 bases). V dropped 3 bases and J dropped 13 bases, with 15 bases sitting between them. The CDR3 length is 12 residues. In DNA, the CDR3 is TGTGCCAGCAGTTTCGCATTGGGACACGGGTACTTC. Residues: CASSFALGHGYF.

The gene calls are TRBV19 and TRBJ1-4; D may be TRBD1 (6 bases). The CDR3 spans 14 residues. Germline V gene data show CDR1 as LNHDA and CDR2 as SQIVND (reference sequence). The V gene lost 8 bases and the J gene lost 8 bases, with 18 bases spanning the gap. The CDR3 DNA follows: TGTGCCAGTCAATTGGATTGGGGGGCAGAAAAACTGTTTTTT. Its translation: CASQLDWGAEKLFF. Supplemented by reference TRBV19 and TRBJ1-4, the full variable domain reads DGGITQSPKYLFRKEGQNVTLSCEQNLNHDAMYWYRQDPGQGLRLIYYSQIVNDFQKGDIAEGYSVSREKKESFPLTVTSAQKNPTAFYLCASQLDWGAEKLFFGSGTQLSVL.

This chain uses TRBV5-1 with TRBJ1-2; TRBD1 might be the D (6 bases). The V end was cut by 3 bases, the J end by 2 bases, with 8 bases between. The length of the CDR3 is 13 residues. Per germline, CDR1 SGHRS and CDR2 YFSETQ. The DNA for the CDR3 is TGCGCCAGCAGCTCCGGACAGAACTATGGCTACACCTTC. Protein: CASSSGQNYGYTF.

The chain is built from TRBV14 and TRBJ1-2; 9 positions match TRBD1. This CDR3 spans 16 amino acids. V shed 4 bases, J shed 5 bases, and the junction held 11 bases outside the gene matches. Germline assignment: CDR1 SGHDN and CDR2 FVKESK. The CDR3 protein is CASSPDRGRFRYGYTF. CDR3 in DNA: TGTGCCAGCAGCCCGGACAGGGGAAGGTTTAGATATGGCTACACCTTC.

The CDR3 is CASSLIAGAYNEQFF. The DNA of the CDR3 is TGTGCCAGCAGCTTAATAGCGGGGGCATACAATGAGCAGTTCTTC. The gene calls are TRBV7-3 and TRBJ2-1; TRBD2 aligns across 9 bases. The CDR3 length is 15 residues. Germline V gene sequence: CDR1 SGHTA, CDR2 FQGTGA. Trimming took 1 base from V and 4 from J; bases not matched to a gene: 2.

This rearrangement joins TRBV7-2 to TRBJ2-5; no clear D gene. V lost 5 bases and J lost 5, with 6 bases in between. The CDR3 sequence is 11 residues long. Germline lookup yields CDR1 SGHTA and CDR2 FQGNSA. The CDR3 DNA sequence: TGTGCCAGCAGCCCAACGGAGACCCAGTACTTC. Amino acid sequence: CASSPTETQYF.

The gene calls are TRBV7-9 and TRBJ2-5; TRBD2 is a possible D gene (6 bases). In germline, CDR1 is SEHNR, CDR2 FQNEAQ (reference sequence). V lost 3 bases to trimming and J lost 2 bases, with 13 bases between them. This CDR3 region has 15 residues. The DNA of the CDR3 is TGTGCCAGCAGCTTGCTAGTACGGGGGCAAGAGACCCAGTACTTC. It specifies CASSLLVRGQETQYF. Variable domain in full (rest from reference TRBV7-9 and TRBJ2-5): DTGVSQNPRHKITKRGQNVTFRCDPISEHNRLYWYRQTLGQGPEFLTYFQNEAQLEKSRLLSDRFSAERPKGSFSTLEIQRTEQGDSAMYLCASSLLVRGQETQYFGPGTRLLVL.

The chain employs TRBV10-3 and TRBJ1-2; D ambiguous. Germline V lookup: CDR1 ENHRY, CDR2 SYGVKD. The CDR3 sequence is 11 residues long. Trimming stripped 3 bases from V and 7 bases from J, with 6 bases between. The CDR3 protein is CAISDGPGYTF. Written as DNA, the CDR3 is TGTGCCATCAGTGATGGGCCTGGCTACACCTTC.

The gene calls are TRBV6-1 and TRBJ2-5; D is possibly TRBD2 (6 bases). Between the trimmed V and J ends, which lost 5 bases and 1 base, there was a span of 14 bases. There are 15 residues in the CDR3. Germline-derived CDR1 and CDR2 are MNHNS and SASEGT. CDR3 amino acids: CASSSFAGRQETQYF. The CDR3 DNA follows: TGTGCCAGCAGTTCCTTTGCGGGACGCCAAGAGACCCAGTACTTC.

The chain carries TRBV5-8 and TRBJ2-7, with no clear D. V dropped 3 bases and J dropped 6 bases, with 10 bases sitting between them. Germline lookup yields CDR1 SGHTS and CDR2 YDEGEE. There are 12 residues in the CDR3. The CDR3 is CASSWMLGEQYF. The CDR3 coding sequence is TGTGCCAGCAGCTGGATGTTGGGCGAGCAGTACTTC.

The rearrangement uses TRBV27 and TRBJ1-5, with 7 bases lining up with TRBD1. Germline values: CDR1 MNHEY, CDR2 SMNVEV (reference sequence). Trimming cost V 5 bases and J 1 base; bases outside gene matches: 8. This CDR3 contains 16 residues. The CDR3 DNA follows: TGTGCCAGCAGTCTGCGGGACAGAGTAAGCAATCAGCCCCAGCATTTT. This gives the protein CASSLRDRVSNQPQHF.

This sequence joins TRBV6-5 and TRBJ2-7, with 7 bases lining up with TRBD1. This CDR3 contains 14 residues. With V trimmed by 5 bases and J by 5 bases, 9 bases remained unmatched. CDR1 is MNHEY and CDR2 is SVGAGI in the germline V gene. The CDR3 nucleotides read TGTGCCAGCAGTCCCCGACAGGGTGTGAACGAGCAGTACTTC. This translates into CASSPRQGVNEQYF.

This chain links TRBV7-9 with TRBJ1-5, with D unresolved. Trimming stripped 0 bases from V and 6 bases from J, with 9 bases between. This CDR3 region has 14 residues. Germline lookup yields CDR1 SEHNR and CDR2 FQNEAQ (reference sequence). This CDR3 reads CASSLAGYSQPQHF. The CDR3 DNA reads as TGTGCCAGCAGCTTAGCCGGGTATTCTCAGCCCCAGCATTTT.

CDR3 coding DNA: TGTGCCAGCAGACAAGGGGGCTCTGGGGCCAACGTCCTGACTTTC. Protein product: CASRQGGSGANVLTF. The chain uses TRBV13 and TRBJ2-6, with D tentatively TRBD1 (6 bases). Trimming took 6 bases from V and 0 from J, leaving 9 bases between them. Germline V lookup: CDR1 PRHDT, CDR2 FYEKMQ (reference sequence). The length of the CDR3 is 15 residues. The entire variable domain, with the rest obtained from reference TRBV13 and TRBJ2-6, is as follows: AAGVIQSPRHLIKEKRETATLKCYPIPRHDTVYWYQQGPGQDPQFLISFYEKMQSDKGSIPDRFSAQQFSDYHSELNMSSLELGDSALYFCASRQGGSGANVLTFGAGSRLTVL.

The rearrangement uses TRBV7-3 and TRBJ2-1; 8 bases are shared with TRBD2. CDR1 and CDR2 from the germline V gene are SGHTA and FQGTGA. Unmatched junction bases numbered 8, after V lost 0 bases and J lost 7 bases. The CDR3 is 16 residues long. Here the CDR3 DNA reads TGTGCCAGCAGCTTAACCCGGGGAGCGGGGGCTAATGAGCAGTTCTTC. It yields the protein CASSLTRGAGANEQFF.

The V and J genes are TRBV19 and TRBJ2-1; the match to TRBD1 covers 7 bases. Germline CDR1 LNHDA, CDR2 SQIVND (reference sequence). The CDR3 contains 15 residues. V dropped 5 bases and J dropped 4; count of bases not matched to a gene: 8. CDR3 region: CASSFPPGQYNEQFF. CDR3 in DNA: TGTGCCAGTAGTTTCCCCCCGGGACAGTACAATGAGCAGTTCTTC.

This chain links TRBV7-9 with TRBJ2-7; no definite D call. CDR1 is SEHNR and CDR2 is FQNEAQ in the germline V gene (reference sequence). The CDR3 is 13 amino acids. Trimming cost V 1 base and J 5 bases, with 9 bases left between them. The CDR3 coding sequence is TGTGCCAGCAGCTTAGGGAGTACCCACGAGCAGTACTTC. Its protein product is CASSLGSTHEQYF.

The V gene is TRBV11-1, the J gene TRBJ2-3, with D maybe TRBD2 (5 bases). Trimming stripped 4 bases from V and 5 bases from J, with 13 bases between. This CDR3 contains 14 residues. Germline V gives CDR1 SGHAT, CDR2 FQDESV (reference sequence). CDR3 loop: CASSSVRRGDTQYF. CDR3 DNA sequence: TGTGCCAGCAGCTCCGTGCGCCGGGGAGATACGCAGTATTTT. Variable domain in full (rest from reference TRBV11-1 and TRBJ2-3): EAEVAQSPRYKITEKSQAVAFWCDPISGHATLYWYRQILGQGPELLVQFQDESVVDDSQLPKDRFSAERLKGVDSTLKIQPAELGDSAMYLCASSSVRRGDTQYFGPGTRLTVL.

The chain has TRBV4-2 and TRBJ2-1; 8 bases fit TRBD2. Germline lookup yields CDR1 LGHNA and CDR2 YNFKEQ. This CDR3 has 17 residues. V lost 0 bases, J lost 2 bases, and 6 bases stayed unmatched. CDR3 sequence (DNA): TGTGCCAGCAGCCAAGACGGAGAACTAGCGGCCTACAATGAGCAGTTCTTC. Residues: CASSQDGELAAYNEQFF.

J is TRBJ2-5 and V is TRBV29-1, with D uncertain. V was pared by 4 bases and J by 3 bases, with 9 bases between. The CDR3 sequence is 12 residues long. CDR1 SQVTM and CDR2 ANQGSEA come from the germline V gene. The CDR3 reads CSVAPLEETQYF. Written as DNA, the CDR3 is TGCAGCGTTGCCCCACTGGAAGAGACCCAGTACTTC. Complete variable domain (other parts from reference TRBV29-1 and TRBJ2-5): SAVISQKPSRDICQRGTSLTIQCQVDSQVTMMFWYRQQPGQSLTLIATANQGSEATYESGFVIDKFPISRPNLTFSTLTVSNMSPEDSSIYLCSVAPLEETQYFGPGTRLLVL.

The rearrangement links TRBV2 to TRBJ1-4; no reliable D call. Trimming pared 3 bases from V and 5 bases from J, leaving 7 bases between. CDR1 and CDR2 (germline): SNHLY, FYNNEI. The CDR3 length is 13 residues. The CDR3 loop is CASSDRRNEKLFF. Here the CDR3 DNA reads TGTGCCAGCAGTGACAGACGAAATGAAAAACTGTTTTTT.

This chain joins TRBV13 and TRBJ1-5, with D maybe TRBD1 (5 bases). Germline V gene lookup returns CDR1 PRHDT and CDR2 FYEKMQ (reference sequence). Trimming pared 1 base from V and 0 bases from J, leaving 10 bases between. This CDR3 is 16 amino acids long. The CDR3 is CASSLAGGYSNQPQHF. Here the CDR3 DNA reads TGTGCCAGCAGCTTAGCGGGGGGATATAGCAATCAGCCCCAGCATTTT.

This rearrangement joins TRBV2 to TRBJ1-6; TRBD1 agrees at 10 bases. CDR1 and CDR2 (germline): SNHLY, FYNNEI. The V gene end was trimmed by 6 bases and the J gene end by 7 bases; junction bases not matched to a gene: 3. The CDR3 sequence is 14 residues long. CDR3 in amino acids: CASSPTGGNSPLHF. For the CDR3, the DNA is TGTGCCAGCAGCCCGACAGGGGGCAATTCACCCCTCCACTTT.

The rearrangement joins TRBV7-9 to TRBJ2-7; 11 nucleotides match TRBD1. Per the germline V gene, CDR1 is SEHNR and CDR2 is FQNEAQ (reference sequence). The trim removed 5 bases at V and 5 bases at J, leaving 11 bases unmatched. The CDR3 is 16 amino acids. The CDR3 DNA reads as TGTGCCAGCAGCCCGCAGGGACAGGGGGTCCCCCACGAGCAGTACTTC. Translating it yields CASSPQGQGVPHEQYF.

The chain joins TRBV9 to TRBJ2-5; the match to TRBD2 covers 10 bases. V lost 4 bases and J lost 5; bases outside the gene matches: 14. Germline V gives CDR1 SGDLS, CDR2 YYNGEE. The CDR3 runs 17 residues. CDR3 in DNA: TGTGCCAGCAGCAATAGCGGGGGGAGCCCTCCCGGTGAGACCCAGTACTTC. The encoded protein is CASSNSGGSPPGETQYF.

The count of this clone is one. V and J are TRBV3-1 (or the pseudogene TRBV3-2) and TRBJ1-4; TRBD1 aligns across 10 bases. This CDR3 region has 16 residues. Unmatched junction bases numbered 7, after V lost 4 bases and J lost 5 bases. CDR1 is LGHDT, CDR2 YNNKEL, per germline (reference sequence). CDR3 amino acids: CASSPWTGGRNEKLFF. The CDR3 DNA reads TGTGCCAGCAGCCCCTGGACAGGGGGTCGGAATGAAAAACTGTTTTTT.

This chain links TRBV11-2 with TRBJ1-2; no firm D call. The CDR3 covers 11 residues. CDR1 and CDR2 from the germline V gene are SGHAT and FQNNGV. V gave up 1 base and J gave up 8 bases, with 5 bases separating them. This chain's CDR3 is CASSLAGGYTF. CDR3 bases: TGTGCCAGCAGCTTAGCCGGGGGCTACACCTTC.

The chain recombines TRBV9 with TRBJ2-2; D remains unclear. The CDR3 has 15 amino acids. The germline gives CDR1 SGDLS, CDR2 YYNGEE. V was clipped by 0 bases and J by 3 bases, with 9 bases between them. CDR3 nucleotides: TGTGCCAGCAGCGTAGAGGTGGGCTACACCGGGGAGCTGTTTTTT. It translates to CASSVEVGYTGELFF.

The V call is TRBV11-2, the J call TRBJ2-7; TRBD1 matches 7 bases. There are 14 residues in the CDR3. Germline V gene data show CDR1 as SGHAT and CDR2 as FQNNGV. Unmatched junction bases numbered 6, after V lost 5 bases and J lost 2 bases. The DNA of the CDR3 is TGTGCCAGCAGCCCACAAGGACAGGCCTACGAGCAGTACTTC. As protein: CASSPQGQAYEQYF. The variable domain in full, with the rest retrieved from reference TRBV11-2 and TRBJ2-7, is EAGVAQSPRYKIIEKRQSVAFWCNPISGHATLYWYQQILGQGPKLLIQFQNNGVVDDSQLPKDRFSAERLKGVDSTLKIQPAKLEDSAVYLCASSPQGQAYEQYFGPGTRLTVT.

CDR3 in DNA: TGCGCCAGCAGCTCGGGACTAGCGGGAACCTACGAGCAGTACTTC. This sequence encodes CASSSGLAGTYEQYF. V gene TRBV5-1 combines with J gene TRBJ2-7; 13 bases fit TRBD2. Germline V gene lookup returns CDR1 SGHRS and CDR2 YFSETQ. Trimming at V came to 3 bases and at J to 2 bases, leaving 2 bases not matched to a gene. The length of the CDR3 is 15 residues.